These 5 T cell receptor beta chains were sequenced from one sample in a study of molecular identifiers for immune sequencing clone quantification. One entry per CDR3 protein, called by TCRdb with MiXCR from the PCR reads. The sample lists under 65,000 distinct CDR3 sequences, around 27% occurring once. Sequencing was carried out using naive CD8+ T cells from blood, with Jurkat cell RNA spiked in. Subset specified: FACS-sorted CD8+CD4-CCR7+CD45RA+ naive T cells. The receptors originated from a human donor in good health. Some libraries in this study had Jurkat cell RNA spiked in.

This clonotype was observed a handful of times. The rearrangement links TRBV20-1 to TRBJ2-7, with D perhaps being TRBD1 or TRBD2 (5 bases each). The V end lost 3 bases, the J end lost 0 bases, and 9 bases lay between the germline ends. The CDR3 sequence is 13 residues long. Germline loops: CDR1 DFQATT, CDR2 SNEGSKA (reference sequence). DNA for the CDR3: TGCAGTGCTAGGGGGGTCATCTCCTACGAGCAGTACTTC. This gives the protein CSARGVISYEQYF.

In its sample, this clonotype was seen many times. This chain joins TRBV3-1 and TRBJ2-3; 14 bases map to TRBD2. The CDR3 consists of 20 residues. V lost 1 base to trimming and J lost 2 bases; unmatched junction nucleotides: 11. Germline values: CDR1 LGHDT, CDR2 YNNKEL (reference sequence). This CDR3 is CASSQGGLTSGRGATDTQYF. In DNA, the CDR3 is TGTGCCAGCAGCCAAGGTGGTCTGACTAGCGGGAGGGGGGCCACAGATACGCAGTATTTT.

This clonotype was counted ten times or more. This chain connects TRBV12-3 or TRBV12-4 to TRBJ2-5; no clear D gene. V was shortened by 3 bases and J by 2 bases, with 7 bases between the two germline ends. CDR3 size: 13 residues. CDR3 in amino acids: CASSFGVQETQYF. The DNA of the CDR3 is TGTGCCAGCAGTTTTGGCGTGCAAGAGACCCAGTACTTC.

With respect to this clonotype: Being one base from a much bigger clone, this may be a read error. V usage is TRBV6-5 and J usage is TRBJ1-3; 7 bases are shared with TRBD1. The germline V gene has CDR1 MNHEY and CDR2 SVGAGI. This CDR3 has 14 amino acids. CDR3 sequence reads: CASKPDRVYDTIHF. The DNA of the CDR3 is TGTGCCAGCAAACCTGACAGGGTATACGACACCATACATTTT.

Worth noting for this clonotype: A much larger clonotype is one base distant, so this may be a read error. The V and J genes are TRBV15 and TRBJ2-7, with a weak D call TRBD1 (6 bases). Trimming cost V 5 bases and J 3 bases, with 11 bases left between them. Germline CDR1 reads LNHNV; CDR2 reads YYDKDF (reference sequence). The CDR3 is 13 amino acids. The CDR3, as DNA: TGTGCCACCAGCCAGGGCAGGGGCTACGAGCAGTACTTC. This sequence encodes CATSQGRGYEQYF.